Below, 31 T cell receptor beta chains from the same sample are listed, as sequenced in a study of blood T cell repertoires in COVID-19. Clones were read by immunoSEQ multiplex PCR, and TCRdb kept only the in-frame ones, dropping some. The repertoire includes 200,000 to 300,000 clones, under 90% of them detected once, and approximately 9% sits in the top ten. The sample was peripheral blood. Receptors originate from a human donor in a cohort sampled during active COVID-19.

The chain combines TRBV27 with TRBJ2-5; possible D gene TRBD2, 5 bases. The CDR3 has 14 residues. Deletions cut 8 bases from V and 3 bases from J, with 16 bases between. The germline V gene encodes CDR1 MNHEY and CDR2 SMNVEV (reference sequence). The CDR3 DNA reads as TGTGCCAGCGGAGATCTAGGAGCGGAAGAGACCCAGTACTTC. Translated: CASGDLGAEETQYF.

This chain joins TRBV6-5 and TRBJ1-3; D is uncertain. CDR3 length equals 16 residues. CDR1 is MNHEY and CDR2 is SVGAGI in the germline V gene. Trimming removed 2 bases from V and 3 bases from J, with 14 bases in between. The CDR3 loop reads CASSYLRTARGNTIYF. CDR3 coding DNA: TGTGCCAGCAGTTACCTCAGGACTGCCCGTGGAAACACCATATATTTT.

The gene calls are TRBV7-9 and TRBJ2-7, with 10 bases fitting TRBD2. Germline values: CDR1 SEHNR, CDR2 FQNEAQ (reference sequence). The CDR3 loop spans 15 amino acids. V lost 3 bases, J lost 5 bases, and 7 bases stayed unmatched. CDR3 DNA sequence: TGTGCCAGCAGCTTGGGGAGCGGGAGGGCCCACGAGCAGTACTTC. This sequence encodes CASSLGSGRAHEQYF.

On this clone itself: No DNA is shown, since the ends of the CDR3 on it are uncertain; the CDR3 is the one TCRdb lists. V gene TRBV27 combines with J gene TRBJ1-1; TRBD1, the D gene given by the table, was not confirmed from the DNA. CDR1 MNHEY and CDR2 SMNVEV come from the germline V gene (reference sequence). From its first to its last residue, the CDR3 has 16 amino acids. CDR3 region: CASSSSARALVLWAFF.

The rearrangement uses TRBV6-5 and TRBJ2-2; the D gene is possibly TRBD2 (7 bases). CDR1 MNHEY and CDR2 SVGAGI come from the germline V gene. The CDR3 totals 15 residues. Trimming stripped 0 bases from V and 6 bases from J, with 11 bases between. Here the CDR3 reads CASSYSRGGAGELFF. In DNA, the CDR3 is TGTGCCAGCAGTTACTCGAGAGGGGGGGCCGGGGAGCTGTTTTTT.

Remarks on this clone: Its ends do not fully match the called genes, so a read error is possible. The J gene is TRBJ2-3, the V gene TRBV19; 8 nucleotides line up with TRBD2. The CDR3 is made up of 14 amino acids. From germline, CDR1 is LNHDA and CDR2 SQIVND (reference sequence). In DNA form, the CDR3 reads TGTGCCAGTAGTTTATGGACTAGCAAAGATACGCAGTATTTT. This sequence encodes CASSLWTSKDTQYF.

The chain joins TRBV7-6 to TRBJ2-1, with 12 bases matching TRBD1. CDR3 length: 14 residues. Germline V lookup: CDR1 SGHVS, CDR2 FNYEAQ. V lost 5 bases to trimming and J lost 7 bases; unmatched junction nucleotides: 3. The CDR3 loop reads CASSRDRGRNEQFF. The CDR3 nucleotides are TGTGCCAGCAGCCGGGACAGGGGGCGGAATGAGCAGTTCTTC.

The rearrangement uses TRBV5-1 and TRBJ2-4; TRBD1 might be the D (6 bases). The CDR3 covers 16 residues. Trimming left V 1 base short and J 4 bases short, with 15 bases between. The germline CDR1 and CDR2 sequences are SGHRS and YFSETQ. CDR3 amino acids: CASSLTSRGQKNIQYF. In DNA, the CDR3 is TGCGCCAGCAGCTTGACGTCCAGAGGACAGAAAAACATTCAGTACTTC.

V gene TRBV11-2 combines with J gene TRBJ2-7, with TRBD2 as a possible D gene (6 bases). The germline V gene encodes CDR1 SGHAT and CDR2 FQNNGV. The V end lost 1 base, the J end lost 7 bases, and 11 bases lay between the germline ends. There are 13 residues in the CDR3. CDR3 sequence reads: CASSLGRGREQYF. The CDR3 DNA sequence: TGTGCCAGCAGCTTAGGGAGGGGAAGGGAGCAGTACTTC.

This clone has just one count. A read error may account for a junction end that differs from germline. This chain links TRBV13 with TRBJ1-4; 7 nucleotides line up with TRBD1. The CDR3 has 15 amino acids. CDR1 PRHDT and CDR2 FYEKMQ come from the germline V gene (reference sequence). CDR3 DNA: TGTGCCAGCAGCGTAGGGGGCTCGACTAATGAAAAACTGTTTTTT. As protein: CASSVGGSTNEKLFF.

The rearrangement joins TRBV4-2 to TRBJ2-1; D possibly corresponds to TRBD2 (6 bases). V gave up 4 bases and J gave up 0 bases, with 13 bases separating them. This CDR3 region has 16 residues. Germline CDR1 and CDR2: LGHNA and YNFKEQ. DNA for the CDR3: TGTGCCAGCAGCCCCCGTTTTAGCGGCTCCTACAATGAGCAGTTCTTC. It encodes CASSPRFSGSYNEQFF.

The chain recombines TRBV6-5 with TRBJ2-2; a weak D match, TRBD1 (5 bases). Germline CDR1 and CDR2: MNHEY and SVGAGI. The CDR3 extends over 15 amino acids. The CDR3 loop reads CALRARTSNTGELFF. CDR3 DNA sequence: TGTGCTTTACGGGCCAGGACATCGAACACCGGGGAGCTGTTTTTT.

The chain links TRBV5-1 to TRBJ1-2, with D possibly being TRBD1 (6 bases). Germline lookup yields CDR1 SGHRS and CDR2 YFSETQ. The CDR3 spans 15 residues. Trimming took 2 bases from V and 3 from J, leaving 14 bases between them. The CDR3 spells CASSFGRGVYYGYTF. CDR3 DNA: TGCGCCAGCAGCTTTGGGAGGGGGGTTTACTATGGCTACACCTTC.

The J gene is TRBJ2-1, the V gene TRBV7-2; D is possibly TRBD2 (5 bases). V was cut by 5 bases and J by 9 bases, with 17 bases left in between. The CDR3 length is 14 residues. Germline CDR1 is SGHTA and CDR2 is FQGNSA. CDR3 sequence reads: CASSRTFGSTEQFF. The DNA for the CDR3 is TGTGCCAGCAGCCGCACTTTTGGGAGTACTGAGCAGTTCTTC.

The chain carries TRBV3-1 (or the pseudogene TRBV3-2) and TRBJ2-7; 8 bases match TRBD2. The CDR3 sequence is 15 residues long. Trimming took 0 bases from V and 7 from J; bases not matched to a gene: 8. In germline, CDR1 is LGHDT, CDR2 YNNKEL (reference sequence). CDR3 sequence: CASSQDPGGVREQYF. The CDR3 DNA is TGTGCCAGCAGCCAAGATCCCGGGGGGGTGAGAGAGCAGTACTTC.

V is TRBV6-2 or TRBV6-3 and J is TRBJ2-7; TRBD1 is a possible D gene (6 bases). Germline V CDR1 and CDR2: MNHEY, SVGEGT. V lost 6 bases to trimming and J lost 3 bases, with 9 bases between them. The CDR3 contains 12 residues. CDR3 loop: CASSRDNYEQYF. DNA for the CDR3: TGTGCCAGCAGCAGGGACAACTACGAGCAGTACTTC.

A single count supports this clone. This chain uses TRBV6-5 with TRBJ1-1; 11 nucleotides match TRBD1. This CDR3 comprises 15 residues. The junction had 7 bases not matched to a gene; V was cut back by 5 bases and J by 5 bases. Germline CDR1 MNHEY, CDR2 SVGAGI. CDR3: CASSPDRGPSTEAFF. CDR3 nucleotide sequence: TGTGCCAGCAGTCCGGACAGGGGGCCGTCGACTGAAGCTTTCTTT.

The chain joins TRBV11-2 to TRBJ2-3; tentative D call: TRBD1 (6 bases). CDR1 and CDR2 (germline): SGHAT, FQNNGV. V was trimmed by 5 bases and J by 7 bases, leaving 22 bases between them. The CDR3 is 16 amino acids. CDR3 region: CASSPSTTGSIYTQYF. The CDR3 DNA is TGTGCCAGCAGCCCATCTACGACAGGTTCGATCTATACGCAGTATTTT.

V usage is TRBV7-9 and J usage is TRBJ1-1, with TRBD1 matching over 8 bases. The CDR3 extends over 17 amino acids. After removal of 1 base from V and 4 bases from J, the junction contained 11 bases not matched to a gene. Germline CDR1 and CDR2: SEHNR and FQNEAQ (reference sequence). The CDR3 DNA sequence: TGTGCCAGCAGCTTAGACCTCGGCAGGGGGCGAGGCACTGAAGCTTTCTTT. Translated: CASSLDLGRGRGTEAFF. Using reference TRBV7-9 and TRBJ1-1 for the parts outside the CDR3, the full variable domain is DTGVSQNPRHKITKRGQNVTFRCDPISEHNRLYWYRQTLGQGPEFLTYFQNEAQLEKSRLLSDRFSAERPKGSFSTLEIQRTEQGDSAMYLCASSLDLGRGRGTEAFFGQGTRLTVV.

The chain employs TRBV5-1 and TRBJ1-4; TRBD1 might be the D (5 bases). The CDR3 is made up of 16 amino acids. The V and J ends lost 4 bases and 7 bases respectively, with 20 bases between them. Per the germline V gene, CDR1 is SGHRS and CDR2 is YFSETQ. CDR3 nucleotides: TGCGCCAGCAGCCCGGTCCCCGAAAGGGGCGGTGAAAAACTGTTTTTT. It encodes CASSPVPERGGEKLFF. Using reference TRBV5-1 and TRBJ1-4 for the parts outside the CDR3, the full variable domain is KAGVTQTPRYLIKTRGQQVTLSCSPISGHRSVSWYQQTPGQGLQFLFEYFSETQRNKGNFPGRFSGRQFSNSRSEMNVSTLELGDSALYLCASSPVPERGGEKLFFGSGTQLSVL.

This chain links TRBV7-3 with TRBJ2-3; the D is unclear. Germline V gene lookup returns CDR1 SGHTA and CDR2 FQGTGA. The CDR3 runs to 17 residues. Trimming took off 4 bases at V and 0 bases at J, with 17 bases between the two ends. The CDR3 sequence: CASSSLPGWASTDTQYF. CDR3 DNA: TGTGCCAGCAGCTCGCTTCCCGGTTGGGCGAGCACAGATACGCAGTATTTT. Drawing the rest from reference TRBV7-3 and TRBJ2-3, the complete variable domain is GAGVSQTPSNKVTEKGKYVELRCDPISGHTALYWYRQSLGQGPEFLIYFQGTGAADDSGLPNDRFFAVRPEGSVSTLKIQRTERGDSAVYLCASSSLPGWASTDTQYFGPGTRLTVL.

The chain has TRBV28 and TRBJ2-6; 7 bases agree with TRBD1. The CDR3 is made up of 17 amino acids. Trimming cost V 10 bases and J 0 bases; bases outside gene matches: 12. CDR1 and CDR2 (germline): MDHEN, SYDVKM. CDR3 sequence reads: CATLTGTVFSGANVLTF. CDR3 bases: TGTGCCACCCTAACCGGGACAGTCTTCTCTGGGGCCAACGTCCTGACTTTC.

The chain has TRBV14 and TRBJ2-7; maybe TRBD2 (7 bases). Per germline, CDR1 SGHDN and CDR2 FVKESK. The CDR3 is 16 residues long. V dropped 4 bases and J dropped 2 bases, with 18 bases sitting between them. Here the CDR3 DNA reads TGTGCCAGCAGCCCTAGGTTGGGGGGGGGCCCCTACGAGCAGTACTTC. Residues: CASSPRLGGGPYEQYF.

This sequence joins TRBV18 and TRBJ2-7; 9 nucleotides match TRBD1. The CDR3 contains 17 residues. CDR1 KGHSH and CDR2 LQKENI come from the germline V gene. Trimming cost V 4 bases and J 0 bases; bases outside gene matches: 10. The CDR3 reads CASSRPGQGQYSYEQYF. The CDR3 DNA is TGTGCCAGCTCACGTCCGGGACAGGGACAATACTCCTACGAGCAGTACTTC.

V and J are TRBV7-2 and TRBJ1-6; 8 nucleotides agree with TRBD1. The J segment lost 5 bases and the V segment lost 5 bases, leaving 8 bases of the junction unmatched. Germline-derived CDR1 and CDR2 are SGHTA and FQGNSA. CDR3 size: 16 residues. CDR3 nucleotide sequence: TGTGCCAGCAGCCGGACAGGGATAGACCATAATTCACCCCTCCACTTT. Translating it yields CASSRTGIDHNSPLHF.

With regard to this clone: The same CDR3 is also encoded by other DNA sequences in this sample. The genes are TRBV5-4 and TRBJ2-3, with unresolved D. Germline CDR1 is SGHNT and CDR2 is YYREEE (reference sequence). V lost 3 bases and J lost 2, with 4 bases in between. The CDR3 runs to 12 residues. The CDR3 DNA follows: TGTGCCAGCAGCTCCATCACAGATACGCAGTATTTT. Translated: CASSSITDTQYF.

CDR3 sequence: CSVEGGRYGYTF. CDR3 in DNA: TGCAGCGTTGAAGGGGGCCGGTATGGCTACACCTTC. This sequence joins TRBV29-1 and TRBJ1-2; tentative D call: TRBD1 (5 bases). The CDR3 is 12 amino acids. Trimming took 1 base from V and 5 from J, leaving 8 bases between them. The germline CDR1 and CDR2 sequences are SQVTM and ANQGSEA.

This chain uses TRBV6-1 with TRBJ2-1; 7 nucleotides align to TRBD1. This CDR3 is 16 amino acids long. Trimming at V came to 4 bases and at J to 7 bases, leaving 13 bases not matched to a gene. Germline CDR1 reads MNHNS; CDR2 reads SASEGT. The CDR3 spells CASSVDRSRNTNEQFF. CDR3 DNA: TGTGCCAGCAGTGTGGACAGGTCTAGGAATACGAATGAGCAGTTCTTC.

J is TRBJ2-5 and V is TRBV19, with TRBD2 identical over 12 bases. The CDR3 is made up of 14 amino acids. In germline, CDR1 is LNHDA, CDR2 SQIVND (reference sequence). The J segment lost 6 bases and the V segment lost 7 bases, leaving 6 bases of the junction unmatched. The CDR3 nucleotides are TGTGCCAGTAAGGCTAGCGGGGGGGCGCAGACCCAGTACTTC. Translating it yields CASKASGGAQTQYF.

In nucleotides, the CDR3 is TGCGCCAGCAGCCAAGATAGGGGACTAGCGGGAGGTTTTGGCAATGAGCAGTTCTTC. This gives the protein CASSQDRGLAGGFGNEQFF. The chain recombines TRBV4-1 with TRBJ2-1; 15 bases line up with TRBD2. The CDR3 consists of 19 residues. V lost 0 bases to trimming and J lost 6 bases; unmatched junction nucleotides: 9. Germline V gene sequence: CDR1 MGHRA, CDR2 YSYEKL.

The rearrangement links TRBV6-2 or TRBV6-3 to TRBJ1-1; the D gene is possibly TRBD1 (6 bases). V dropped 3 bases and J dropped 1 base, with 12 bases sitting between them. The germline CDR1 and CDR2 sequences are MNHEY and SVGEGT. CDR3 length: 15 amino acids. The CDR3 DNA reads TGTGCCAGCAGTTATGGTGGGGGCTGGAACACTGAAGCTTTCTTT. Protein product: CASSYGGGWNTEAFF.